The present T cell receptor beta chain was sequenced within a study of T-cell reconstitution after alpha-beta-depleted transplantation in children. Overall study results and limits: As was reported, about two months after transplant, alpha-beta T cells came from several hundred expanded graft clones.

With respect to this clonotype: Antigen unknown.

During its preparation, the TCRbeta library received unique molecular identifiers. TCRdb re-called the PCR reads with MiXCR, one entry per CDR3 protein. The repertoire holds fewer than 750,000 distinct CDR3 sequences, with 20% to 30% as singletons. Sequenced here: PBMCs, sampled before TCRalphabeta/CD19-depleted stem cell transplant. The sequence was obtained from a boy younger than two with Wiskott-Aldrich syndrome, due to receive a stem cell transplant.

Here the CDR3 reads CSARSLTLYNEQFF. The CDR3 region has the DNA TGCAGTGCTCGATCCCTGACACTATACAATGAGCAGTTCTTC. This rearrangement joins TRBV20-1 to TRBJ2-1; no reliable D call. The V and J ends lost 5 bases and 4 bases respectively, with 15 bases between them. The CDR3 totals 14 residues. CDR1 is DFQATT, CDR2 SNEGSKA, per germline (reference sequence).